This paragraph reports one T cell receptor (beta chain). The sample is drawn from a study of blood T cell repertoires in COVID-19. Across the whole study: PBMCs, B-cell-depleted T cells, or T cells were the source of the cDNA or gDNA that made up the material.

V gave up 4 bases and J gave up 5 bases, with 14 bases separating them. Germline values: CDR1 LGHNA, CDR2 YSLEER. CDR3 length equals 14 residues. Clones were sequenced by immunoSEQ multiplex PCR, and TCRdb holds only the in-frame ones, with some missing. The sample has 120,000 or so clones; around two thirds are singletons. The sample comprised peripheral blood. This TCR came from a woman in her 70s with acute or convalescent COVID-19. The chain uses TRBV4-3 and TRBJ1-1; D uncertain. The CDR3 is CASSPRGLGTEAFF. CDR3 coding DNA: TGCGCCAGCAGCCCCAGAGGGTTAGGGACTGAAGCTTTCTTT.